What follows are 17 T cell receptor beta chains derived from one specimen sequenced in a study of blood T cell repertoires in COVID-19. Clones were sequenced by immunoSEQ multiplex PCR, and TCRdb holds only the in-frame ones, with some missing. The profile shows about 160,000 clones, around 80% of them singletons. Sequenced input: peripheral blood. Every receptor here comes from an elderly woman with active or convalescent COVID-19.

The chain has TRBV5-6 and TRBJ1-1, with D uncertain. This CDR3 contains 15 residues. Germline CDR1 is SGHDT and CDR2 is YYEEEE. V was pared by 2 bases and J by 1 base, with 12 bases between. The CDR3 sequence is CASSFVSSWNTEAFF. The CDR3 DNA is TGTGCCAGCAGCTTTGTTAGTTCTTGGAACACTGAAGCTTTCTTT.

This clone was found a few times. The genes are TRBV6-4 and TRBJ2-1, with 12 bases identical to TRBD2. The CDR3 consists of 14 residues. V shed 8 bases and J 6 bases; nucleotides not matched to a gene: 5. Looked up from germline, CDR1 is MRHNA and CDR2 is SNTAGT. DNA of the CDR3: TGTGCCAGCGGCGGACTAGCGGGGAGCAATGAGCAGTTCTTC. Its translation is CASGGLAGSNEQFF.

This chain links TRBV19 with TRBJ2-3, with D tentatively TRBD1 (6 bases). This CDR3 comprises 14 residues. V was trimmed by 6 bases and J by 6 bases, leaving 16 bases between them. The V gene's germline CDR1 is LNHDA and CDR2 SQIVND (reference sequence). The CDR3 nucleotides read TGTGCCAGTAGCCCCCTTGGGGGCCCGGATACGCAGTATTTT. Translation gives CASSPLGGPDTQYF.

In this sample, this clone turned up once. V usage is TRBV27 and J usage is TRBJ2-7, with TRBD2 as a possible D gene (5 bases). This CDR3 is built from 15 residues. CDR1 and CDR2 from the germline V gene are MNHEY and SMNVEV (reference sequence). V was clipped by 7 bases and J by 2 bases, with 18 bases between them. The CDR3, as DNA: TGTGCCAGCAACCGCAGGTCTAGCTACCCCTACGAGCAGTACTTC. Encoded protein: CASNRRSSYPYEQYF.

The chain joins TRBV11-3 to TRBJ2-1; the D gene is possibly TRBD2 (5 bases). Looked up from germline, CDR1 is SGHNT and CDR2 is YENEEA. The germline V and J ends were trimmed by 8 bases and 3 bases, with 8 bases remaining between them. The CDR3 loop spans 12 amino acids. Here the CDR3 reads CASGRGYNEQFF. CDR3 DNA: TGTGCCAGCGGACGGGGCTACAATGAGCAGTTCTTC.

This clone showed up just a few times. The chain combines TRBV18 with TRBJ1-1, with D hard to call. The germline V gene encodes CDR1 KGHSH and CDR2 LQKENI. CDR3 length: 13 residues. Trimming stripped 2 bases from V and 10 bases from J, with 14 bases between. CDR3 region: CASSPGGERGAFF. The DNA of the CDR3 is TGTGCCAGCTCACCAGGCGGGGAACGTGGAGCTTTCTTT.

This clone was detected a few times. The chain links TRBV4-1 to TRBJ1-6, with 9 bases aligning to TRBD1. CDR3 length: 15 residues. Germline values: CDR1 MGHRA, CDR2 YSYEKL. Trimming cost V 4 bases and J 14 bases; bases outside gene matches: 12. This CDR3 reads CASSLGTGNSITLHF. The CDR3 nucleotides are TGCGCCAGCAGCCTCGGGACAGGGAATTCAATCACCCTCCACTTT.

This chain uses TRBV7-9 with TRBJ2-7, with D possibly matching TRBD2 (6 bases). Germline loops: CDR1 SEHNR, CDR2 FQNEAQ (reference sequence). Trimming stripped 3 bases from V and 5 bases from J, with 11 bases between. The CDR3 loop spans 13 amino acids. CDR3 bases: TGTGCCAGCAGCTTTGGAGGGATACACGAGCAGTACTTC. Translation gives CASSFGGIHEQYF.

The CDR3 bases are TGTGCCAGCAGTGTCGGGGGGACCCCTCGGTGGGAGACCCAGTACTTC. Residues: CASSVGGTPRWETQYF. The V call is TRBV6-1, the J call TRBJ2-5; 7 positions agree with TRBD2. Germline assignment: CDR1 MNHNS and CDR2 SASEGT. The V and J ends lost 4 bases and 5 bases, in that order; junction bases with no gene match: 13. The CDR3 sequence is 16 residues long.

The chain couples TRBV12-5 to TRBJ1-2; 7 bases map to TRBD1. The germline gives CDR1 LGHNT, CDR2 FRNRAP. V was clipped by 5 bases and J by 6 bases; unmatched bases: 15. The CDR3 is 16 amino acids. The CDR3 loop is CASGLRGVTSGDGYTF. CDR3 bases: TGTGCTAGTGGTCTCAGGGGGGTTACTTCTGGGGATGGCTACACCTTC. The full variable domain, rest sourced from reference TRBV12-5 and TRBJ1-2, is DARVTQTPRHKVTEMGQEVTMRCQPILGHNTVFWYRQTMMQGLELLAYFRNRAPLDDSGMPKDRFSAEMPDATLATLKIQPSEPRDSAVYFCASGLRGVTSGDGYTFGSGTRLTVV.

The chain joins TRBV5-5 to TRBJ2-2, with TRBD2 matching 9 bases. The CDR3 consists of 17 residues. Germline V CDR1 and CDR2: SGHKS, YYEKEE (reference sequence). The J segment lost 6 bases and the V segment lost 1 base, leaving 10 bases of the junction unmatched. The CDR3 bases are TGTGCCAGCAGCTTGCGTTGGTCAGCGGGGGGCGCCGGGGAGCTGTTTTTT. The encoded protein is CASSLRWSAGGAGELFF.

V and J are TRBV5-1 and TRBJ2-2; 12 bases map to TRBD2. Germline CDR1 is SGHRS and CDR2 is YFSETQ. The CDR3 contains 16 residues. The V segment lost 4 bases and the J segment 5 bases; nucleotides outside the gene matches: 6. The CDR3 sequence: CASSPRLAGATGELFF. In DNA form, the CDR3 reads TGCGCCAGCAGCCCCAGACTAGCGGGGGCTACCGGGGAGCTGTTTTTT.

The V gene is TRBV4-3, the J gene TRBJ2-5; 9 bases are shared with TRBD2. The V gene's germline CDR1 is LGHNA and CDR2 YSLEER. Trimming at V came to 0 bases and at J to 1 base, leaving 6 bases not matched to a gene. The CDR3 is made up of 17 amino acids. CDR3 sequence (DNA): TGCGCCAGCAGCCAAGATTTCGTACTAGCGGGCCAAGAGACCCAGTACTTC. Its protein product is CASSQDFVLAGQETQYF.

The J gene is TRBJ1-1, the V gene TRBV7-2; D unclear. The V gene's germline CDR1 is SGHTA and CDR2 FQGNSA. This CDR3 spans 14 amino acids. With 5 bases removed from V and 0 bases from J, the gap between germline ends came to 10 bases. CDR3 bases: TGTGCCAGCAGCCCCAGACTCTTGAACACTGAAGCTTTCTTT. This gives the protein CASSPRLLNTEAFF.

This clone was seen just once. The chain recombines TRBV18 with TRBJ2-1; 8 bases are shared with TRBD1. The germline CDR1 and CDR2 sequences are KGHSH and LQKENI. Trimming at V came to 2 bases and at J to 3 bases, leaving 6 bases not matched to a gene. This CDR3 has 16 amino acids. The CDR3 is CASSPLTGAGYNEQFF. In nucleotides, the CDR3 is TGTGCCAGCTCACCATTGACAGGGGCAGGCTACAATGAGCAGTTCTTC.

This chain joins TRBV9 and TRBJ2-7, with TRBD2 as a possible D gene (6 bases). V lost 4 bases to trimming and J lost 5 bases, with 13 bases between them. The CDR3 has 13 amino acids. CDR1 and CDR2 from the germline V gene are SGDLS and YYNGEE. Here the CDR3 reads CASSPRGGDEQYF. CDR3 bases: TGTGCCAGCAGCCCCCGGGGAGGTGACGAGCAGTACTTC.

J is TRBJ2-1 and V is TRBV7-9; the D is unclear. Germline CDR1 SEHNR, CDR2 FQNEAQ (reference sequence). Trimming cost V 5 bases and J 6 bases, with 14 bases left between them. This CDR3 is built from 14 residues. The CDR3 sequence is CASSARPLANEQFF. The DNA for the CDR3 is TGTGCCAGCAGCGCGCGGCCCCTGGCCAATGAGCAGTTCTTC.